This section outlines one T cell receptor (beta chain) sequence together with its context. Its target is unknown. This sample was included in a study of T cell responses to AZD1222 COVID-19 vaccine. Regarding the study as a whole: Across the whole spike, CD4 TCRs peaked at regions 160-218 and 743-854. It was only after the peak T cell response that any repertoires were sampled. Increases in Spike-specific TCR breadth and depth were seen after two AZD1222 doses. The donor cohort was predominantly white British with a female majority, and clonal diversity may have been underestimated.

Using immunoSEQ multiplex PCR, the repertoire was profiled, and TCRdb retains in-frame clones only, with some absent. The table has around 44,000 clones, approximately 83% seen once; the top ten hold 6.5% to 8.5%. The germline V gene encodes CDR1 MDHEN and CDR2 SYDVKM. The CDR3 has 13 residues. V shed 6 bases and J shed 2 bases, with 11 bases lying between them. The source was peripheral blood, collected 28 days after the second AZD1222 dose. This receptor was identified in an adult who received the AZD1222 COVID-19 vaccine. This chain links TRBV28 with TRBJ2-7; unclear D gene. The CDR3 DNA reads TGTGCCAGCAGCTCGGGCCCAGCCTACGAGCAGTACTTC. Its protein is CASSSGPAYEQYF.